This TCR beta chain was recorded in a study of cytomegalovirus exposure and HLA in healthy donors. Study-wide points: In a later analysis, TCR beta V- and J-gene trimming was associated with a missense DCLRE1C variant.

A note on this clone: Its antigen is currently unknown.

V lost 0 bases and J lost 0, with 10 bases in between. The CDR3 spans 17 residues. Looked up from germline, CDR1 is SGHRS and CDR2 is YFSETQ. Vbeta (60) and Jbeta (13) primers were used in the PCR. Clones were read by immunoSEQ multiplex PCR, and TCRdb kept only the in-frame ones, dropping some. The table includes some 95,000 clones, approximately 77% detected once. The origin of this receptor is a woman in her thirties or forties in good health and CMV-seronegative. The sample comprised PBMCs. The gene calls are TRBV5-1 and TRBJ1-6; D is perhaps TRBD1 (6 bases). The CDR3 here is CASSLGTASSYNSPLHF. The CDR3 nucleotides read TGCGCCAGCAGCTTGGGGACAGCTAGCTCCTATAATTCACCCCTCCACTTT.